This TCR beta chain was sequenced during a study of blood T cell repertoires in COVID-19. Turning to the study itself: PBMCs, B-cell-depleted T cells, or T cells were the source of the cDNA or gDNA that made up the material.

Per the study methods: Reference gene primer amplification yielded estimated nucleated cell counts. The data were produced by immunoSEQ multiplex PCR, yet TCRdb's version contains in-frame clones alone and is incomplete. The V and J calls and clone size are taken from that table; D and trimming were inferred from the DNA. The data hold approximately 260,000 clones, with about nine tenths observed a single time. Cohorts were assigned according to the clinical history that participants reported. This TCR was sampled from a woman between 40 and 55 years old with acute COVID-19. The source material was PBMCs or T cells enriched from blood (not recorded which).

The CDR3 region is CASSSGLAGAYSYNEQFF. The DNA of the CDR3 is TGTGCCAGCAGCTCCGGACTAGCGGGAGCCTACTCCTACAATGAGCAGTTCTTC. This rearrangement joins TRBV9 to TRBJ2-1; 13 bases match TRBD2. The CDR3 covers 18 residues. J gave up 0 bases and V 4 bases, and 7 bases lay outside the gene matches. CDR1 and CDR2 from the germline V gene are SGDLS and YYNGEE.